The 29 T cell receptor beta chains presented below share a single source sample, sequenced in a study of blood T cell repertoires in COVID-19. TCRdb's copy holds only in-frame clones and misses some; the assay was immunoSEQ multiplex PCR. The data hold about 200,000 clones, with approximately 80% observed a single time. Input material: peripheral blood. The receptors were sampled from a human donor with acute or convalescent COVID-19. The donor label of this sample is uncertain.

The chain has TRBV21-1 and TRBJ2-6; the table's D call TRBD1 went unverified against the DNA. TRBV21-1 is given as a pseudogene. The length of the CDR3 is 19 residues. The CDR3 is CASSKLEGALGSGANVLTF. The CDR3 DNA follows: TGTGCCAGCAGCAAACTTGAGGGGGCGCTGGGGTCCGGGGCCAACGTCCTGACTTTC.

This chain connects TRBV7-3 to TRBJ2-2, with 10 positions matching TRBD2. Germline lookup yields CDR1 SGHTA and CDR2 FQGTGA. The CDR3 runs 15 residues. Losses at the gene ends were 5 bases for V and 5 bases for J; bases not matched to a gene: 5. The CDR3 here is CASSLLAGVTGELFF. Written as DNA, the CDR3 is TGTGCCAGCAGCCTTCTAGCGGGAGTTACCGGGGAGCTGTTTTTT. The whole variable domain, filled in from reference TRBV7-3 and TRBJ2-2, reads GAGVSQTPSNKVTEKGKYVELRCDPISGHTALYWYRQSLGQGPEFLIYFQGTGAADDSGLPNDRFFAVRPEGSVSTLKIQRTERGDSAVYLCASSLLAGVTGELFFGEGSRLTVL.

The rearrangement joins TRBV18 to TRBJ2-1; a possible D gene is TRBD2 (5 bases). Germline V lookup: CDR1 KGHSH, CDR2 LQKENI. Trimming left V 2 bases short and J 10 bases short, with 9 bases between. The CDR3 is 12 residues long. CDR3 in amino acids: CASSPVGGEQFF. CDR3 coding DNA: TGTGCCAGCTCACCAGTGGGCGGGGAGCAGTTCTTC.

This clone has just a few counts. The CDR3 DNA reads TGTGCCAGCAGCCCCTGGACGGTTAAGGGGGAGCAGTACTTC. It encodes CASSPWTVKGEQYF. V gene TRBV7-8 combines with J gene TRBJ2-7; D possibly corresponds to TRBD1 (5 bases). V shed 5 bases and J shed 7 bases, with 18 bases lying between them. This CDR3 has 14 residues. In germline, CDR1 is SGHVS, CDR2 FQNEAQ.

V is TRBV9 and J is TRBJ2-3; D is uncertain. The length of the CDR3 is 12 residues. CDR1 and CDR2 (germline): SGDLS, YYNGEE. Deletions cut 0 bases from V and 3 bases from J, with 2 bases between. This CDR3 reads CASSVATDTQYF. The CDR3 DNA is TGTGCCAGCAGCGTAGCTACAGATACGCAGTATTTT. The variable domain in full, completed from reference TRBV9 and TRBJ2-3, reads DSGVTQTPKHLITATGQRVTLRCSPRSGDLSVYWYQQSLDQGLQFLIQYYNGEERAKGNILERFSAQQFPDLHSELNLSSLELGDSALYFCASSVATDTQYFGPGTRLTVL.

Here the CDR3 reads CASSIPGVNTEAFF. The CDR3 DNA is TGTGCCAGTAGTATTCCGGGGGTGAACACTGAAGCTTTCTTT. V gene TRBV19 combines with J gene TRBJ1-1; a weak D match, TRBD1 (5 bases). The CDR3 length is 14 residues. Germline V gene data show CDR1 as LNHDA and CDR2 as SQIVND (reference sequence). Trimming left V 3 bases short and J 0 bases short, with 8 bases between.

V gene TRBV6-2 or TRBV6-3 combines with J gene TRBJ2-1; 13 bases line up with TRBD2. V shed 0 bases, J shed 0 bases, and the junction held 5 bases outside the gene matches. The CDR3 loop spans 19 amino acids. In germline, CDR1 is MNHEY, CDR2 SVGEGT. Here the CDR3 reads CASSYSTSGRRSSYNEQFF. The CDR3 DNA is TGTGCCAGCAGTTACTCGACTAGCGGGAGGAGGAGCTCCTACAATGAGCAGTTCTTC.

This sequence joins TRBV28 and TRBJ2-7; D gene unclear. This CDR3 has 14 residues. Germline V gene data show CDR1 as MDHEN and CDR2 as SYDVKM. V lost 4 bases, J lost 2 bases, and 12 bases lay in between. CDR3 DNA sequence: TGTGCCAGCAGTTCTTACACCAAACCCTACGAGCAGTACTTC. It is translated as CASSSYTKPYEQYF.

The chain carries TRBV27 and TRBJ2-1, with 9 nucleotides matching TRBD1. The CDR3 covers 15 residues. J gave up 3 bases and V 6 bases, and 6 bases lay outside the gene matches. Germline V lookup: CDR1 MNHEY, CDR2 SMNVEV (reference sequence). CDR3 loop: CASRWSGQGYNEQFF. The DNA for the CDR3 is TGTGCCAGCAGATGGTCGGGACAGGGCTACAATGAGCAGTTCTTC.

The V call is TRBV5-3, the J call TRBJ1-2; 7 bases match TRBD1. TRBV5-3 is treated as an ORF (open reading frame) with a function not yet certain. This CDR3 contains 15 residues. V lost 2 bases and J lost 0; bases outside the gene matches: 4. The CDR3 DNA sequence: TGTGCCAGAAGCTTTCGGGACAGTGCTAACTATGGCTACACCTTC. Amino acid sequence: CARSFRDSANYGYTF.

V usage is TRBV7-2 and J usage is TRBJ2-1, with TRBD2 identical over 11 bases. The V gene end was trimmed by 5 bases and the J gene end by 8 bases; junction bases not matched to a gene: 11. Germline assignment: CDR1 SGHTA and CDR2 FQGNSA. The length of the CDR3 is 16 residues. The CDR3 DNA reads TGTGCCAGCAGCGTCCTAACTAGCGGGAGTGGCGATGAGCAGTTCTTC. Protein: CASSVLTSGSGDEQFF.

The rearrangement uses TRBV11-2 and TRBJ2-7; TRBD2 matches at 11 bases. With 1 base clipped from V and 3 bases from J, the junction kept 8 bases outside the gene matches. Germline CDR1 reads SGHAT; CDR2 reads FQNNGV. The CDR3 loop spans 17 amino acids. CDR3 sequence: CASSLVAGTSGGYEQYF. As DNA, the CDR3 is TGTGCCAGCAGCTTAGTAGCCGGGACTAGCGGAGGCTACGAGCAGTACTTC.

The rearrangement joins TRBV7-7 to TRBJ2-2; D possibly corresponds to TRBD1 (6 bases). Between the trimmed V and J ends, which lost 5 bases and 2 bases, there was a span of 15 bases. This CDR3 has 16 residues. Germline V gene data show CDR1 as SSHAT and CDR2 as FNYEAQ (reference sequence). CDR3 in DNA: TGTGCCAGCAGCGAGACAGGAGGACGAAACACCGGGGAGCTGTTTTTT. It yields the protein CASSETGGRNTGELFF.

The chain uses TRBV28 and TRBJ2-1, with a tentative D call TRBD2 (5 bases). V was shortened by 2 bases and J by 15 bases, with 17 bases between the two germline ends. This CDR3 comprises 13 residues. Germline V gene lookup returns CDR1 MDHEN and CDR2 SYDVKM. The DNA of the CDR3 is TGTGCCAGCAGTTTACCGCCGGGGTCACCGTGGTTCTTC. Translated: CASSLPPGSPWFF.

This rearrangement joins TRBV7-9 to TRBJ2-2; D remains unclear. There are 14 residues in the CDR3. Trimming took off 3 bases at V and 1 base at J, with 6 bases between the two ends. In germline, CDR1 is SEHNR, CDR2 FQNEAQ (reference sequence). For the CDR3, the DNA is TGTGCCAGCAGCTTCCAGTGGAACACCGGGGAGCTGTTTTTT. Translated, it gives CASSFQWNTGELFF.

DNA of the CDR3: TGCAGCGTTGAAGACTCCGGCCGGCCGGGGACCCAGTACTTC. Its translation: CSVEDSGRPGTQYF. The rearrangement joins TRBV29-1 to TRBJ2-5; D is uncertain. The V end lost 0 bases, the J end lost 7 bases, and 15 bases lay between the germline ends. The CDR3 extends over 14 amino acids. Germline assignment: CDR1 SQVTM and CDR2 ANQGSEA.

The CDR3 here is CASSFPRGQPYEQYF. CDR3 nucleotide sequence: TGTGCCAGCAGTTTCCCCAGGGGTCAACCCTACGAGCAGTACTTC. V gene TRBV6-2 or TRBV6-3 combines with J gene TRBJ2-7, with a possible D match to TRBD1 (6 bases). This CDR3 contains 15 residues. V lost 4 bases to trimming and J lost 2 bases, with 15 bases between them. CDR1 and CDR2 from the germline V gene are MNHEY and SVGEGT.

The chain joins TRBV5-1 to TRBJ1-4; 8 bases are a match to TRBD1. Unmatched junction bases numbered 4, after V lost 1 base and J lost 8 bases. Germline V gene data show CDR1 as SGHRS and CDR2 as YFSETQ. CDR3 length: 14 residues. The CDR3 DNA follows: TGCGCCAGCAGCTTGTCGACAGGGGCCGAAAAACTGTTTTTT. It yields the protein CASSLSTGAEKLFF.

The chain has TRBV24-1 and TRBJ2-1; 7 bases are shared with TRBD2. The CDR3 totals 16 residues. CDR1 is KGHDR and CDR2 is SFDVKD in the germline V gene. V dropped 1 base and J dropped 7; count of bases not matched to a gene: 9. CDR3 residues: CATSDFGTNPRNEQFF. The DNA of the CDR3 is TGTGCCACCAGTGATTTCGGGACTAACCCTAGGAATGAGCAGTTCTTC.

This rearrangement joins TRBV2 to TRBJ1-1; 9 bases map to TRBD1. The CDR3 is made up of 15 amino acids. Germline values: CDR1 SNHLY, CDR2 FYNNEI. J lost 1 base, V lost 5 bases, and 5 bases had no gene match. DNA of the CDR3: TGTGCCAGCAGTCGGGACAGGGATAGGAACACTGAAGCTTTCTTT. Its protein product is CASSRDRDRNTEAFF.

The gene calls are TRBV3-1 (or the pseudogene TRBV3-2) and TRBJ1-1, with 8 bases lining up with TRBD1. Germline trimming cut 7 bases from V and 7 bases from J; bases unmatched to any gene: 8. Germline assignment: CDR1 LGHDT and CDR2 YNNKEL (reference sequence). There are 13 residues in the CDR3. The CDR3: CASTNRGSGEAFF. CDR3 DNA sequence: TGTGCCAGCACCAACAGGGGGAGCGGTGAAGCTTTCTTT.

The rearrangement links TRBV29-1 to TRBJ1-3; 7 nucleotides line up with TRBD1. V lost 7 bases to trimming and J lost 6 bases; unmatched junction nucleotides: 3. The CDR3 length is 11 residues. CDR1 is SQVTM and CDR2 is ANQGSEA in the germline V gene. In DNA form, the CDR3 reads TGCAGCGCTGGGACAGCAAACACCATATATTTT. Translating gives CSAGTANTIYF.

The V call is TRBV9, the J call TRBJ1-1, with D perhaps TRBD1 (5 bases). The germline V gene has CDR1 SGDLS and CDR2 YYNGEE. Trimming removed 4 bases at V and 6 bases at J, with 16 bases between. This CDR3 is built from 14 residues. Here the CDR3 reads CASSPSPGGAEAFF. As DNA, the CDR3 is TGTGCCAGCAGCCCCTCTCCGGGGGGTGCTGAAGCTTTCTTT.

The V call is TRBV6-5, the J call TRBJ1-1, with 7 bases fitting TRBD1. This CDR3 region has 13 residues. CDR1 is MNHEY and CDR2 is SVGAGI in the germline V gene. Trimming took 6 bases from V and 7 from J; bases not matched to a gene: 8. CDR3 nucleotides: TGTGCCAGCAGCCGAGGATGGGACAGTGAAGCTTTCTTT. Amino acid sequence: CASSRGWDSEAFF.

The chain uses TRBV9 and TRBJ1-2, with D possibly being TRBD1 (5 bases). CDR1 SGDLS and CDR2 YYNGEE come from the germline V gene. V dropped 0 bases and J dropped 2 bases, with 14 bases sitting between them. The CDR3 contains 16 residues. The CDR3 DNA follows: TGTGCCAGCAGCGTAGGTATTACGACAGAAAACTATGGCTACACCTTC. Translation gives CASSVGITTENYGYTF.

V usage is TRBV7-3 and J usage is TRBJ2-1; 9 bases line up with TRBD2. There are 20 residues in the CDR3. Germline V gene sequence: CDR1 SGHTA, CDR2 FQGTGA. V dropped 5 bases and J dropped 0; count of bases not matched to a gene: 17. The CDR3 loop reads CASSPAGGGRAQSSYNEQFF. The CDR3 nucleotides read TGTGCCAGCAGCCCTGCCGGGGGCGGGAGGGCACAAAGCTCCTACAATGAGCAGTTCTTC.

The V and J genes are TRBV28 and TRBJ1-1; possibly TRBD1 for D (6 bases). CDR1 is MDHEN, CDR2 SYDVKM, per germline. Between the trimmed V and J ends, which lost 9 bases and 4 bases, there was a span of 15 bases. The CDR3 spans 13 residues. The CDR3 here is CASLTGSPTEAFF. The CDR3 DNA follows: TGTGCCAGTCTAACAGGGAGCCCCACTGAAGCTTTCTTT.

The chain couples TRBV5-1 to TRBJ1-1; TRBD1 matches at 11 bases. The junction had 4 bases not matched to a gene; V was cut back by 4 bases and J by 8 bases. The CDR3 extends over 13 amino acids. Per the germline V gene, CDR1 is SGHRS and CDR2 is YFSETQ. The CDR3: CASSGRTGGEAFF. The DNA of the CDR3 is TGCGCCAGCAGCGGAAGGACAGGGGGCGAAGCTTTCTTT.

V gene TRBV27 combines with J gene TRBJ2-5; 8 bases map to TRBD2. V was clipped by 4 bases and J by 5 bases; unmatched bases: 9. CDR1 is MNHEY, CDR2 SMNVEV, per germline (reference sequence). This CDR3 contains 15 residues. CDR3 sequence (DNA): TGTGCCAGCAGTTACCCCGGGGGGGGCCGTGAGACCCAGTACTTC. Residues: CASSYPGGGRETQYF.